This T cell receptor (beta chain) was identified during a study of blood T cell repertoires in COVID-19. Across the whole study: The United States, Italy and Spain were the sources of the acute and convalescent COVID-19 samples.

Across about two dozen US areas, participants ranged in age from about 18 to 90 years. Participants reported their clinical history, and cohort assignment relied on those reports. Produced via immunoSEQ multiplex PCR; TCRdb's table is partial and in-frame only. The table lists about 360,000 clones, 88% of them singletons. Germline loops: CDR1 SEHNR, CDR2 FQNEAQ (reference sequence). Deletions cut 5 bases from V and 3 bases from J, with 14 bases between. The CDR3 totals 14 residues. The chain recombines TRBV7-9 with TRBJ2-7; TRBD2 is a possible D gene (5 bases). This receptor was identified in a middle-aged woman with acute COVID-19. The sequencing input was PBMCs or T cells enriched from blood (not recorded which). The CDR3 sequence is CASSLGSRGYEQYF. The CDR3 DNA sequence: TGTGCCAGCAGCCTGGGGTCCCGGGGCTACGAGCAGTACTTC. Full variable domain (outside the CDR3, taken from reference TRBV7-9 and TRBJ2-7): DTGVSQNPRHKITKRGQNVTFRCDPISEHNRLYWYRQTLGQGPEFLTYFQNEAQLEKSRLLSDRFSAERPKGSFSTLEIQRTEQGDSAMYLCASSLGSRGYEQYFGPGTRLTVT.